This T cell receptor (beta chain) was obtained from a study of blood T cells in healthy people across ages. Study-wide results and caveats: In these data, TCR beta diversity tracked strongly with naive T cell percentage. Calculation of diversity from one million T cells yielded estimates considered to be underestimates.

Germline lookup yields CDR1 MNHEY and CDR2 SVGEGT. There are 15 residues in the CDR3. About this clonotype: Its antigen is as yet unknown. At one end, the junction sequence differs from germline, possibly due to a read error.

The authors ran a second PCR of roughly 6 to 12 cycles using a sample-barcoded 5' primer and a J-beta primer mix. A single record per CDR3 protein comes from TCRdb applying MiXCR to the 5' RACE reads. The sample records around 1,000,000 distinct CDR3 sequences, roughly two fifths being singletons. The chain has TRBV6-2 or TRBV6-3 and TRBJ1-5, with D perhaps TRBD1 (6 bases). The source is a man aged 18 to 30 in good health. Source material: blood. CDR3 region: CASSYSLDRCQPQHF. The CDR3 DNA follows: TGCGCCAGCAGTTACTCGTTGGACAGATGCCAGCCCCAGCATTTT.